This T cell receptor (beta chain) was recovered during a study of T cell responses to AZD1222 COVID-19 vaccine. Comments on this clone: Antigen: not known.

Assay: immunoSEQ multiplex PCR; the TCRdb copy retains only in-frame clones and omits some. The sample lists roughly 200,000 clones; around 88% were seen once. Study-wide results and limits: Seropositive AZD1222 recipients at baseline numbered only six or seven. Donors were largely white British and mainly female; clonal diversity was possibly underestimated. Spike-specific TCR breadth rose after two AZD1222 doses, and depth rose as well.

The clonotype originates from an adult in good health. The sample consisted of peripheral blood, taken on day 0 of AZD1222 vaccination.

Written as DNA, the CDR3 is TGTGCCAGCAGCGCTCTAGCGGGGGGGAATGAGCAGTTCTTC. It encodes CASSALAGGNEQFF. The rearrangement joins TRBV11-2 to TRBJ2-1; 12 nucleotides line up with TRBD2. Germline CDR1 SGHAT, CDR2 FQNNGV. V dropped 5 bases and J dropped 7; count of bases not matched to a gene: 3. This CDR3 comprises 14 residues.